The 22 T cell receptor beta chains given below trace back to one sample, sequenced in a study of blood T cells in healthy people across ages. A sample-barcoded 5' primer and a J-beta primer mix were used in a second PCR of about 7 to 12 cycles. TCRdb ran MiXCR on the 5' RACE reads and lists one entry per CDR3 protein. The profile shows over 600,000 distinct CDR3 sequences, about half of them singletons. The sequenced sample was blood. The receptors stem from an elderly man in good health.

This clonotype was counted a few times. V usage is TRBV27 and J usage is TRBJ2-3; 8 positions agree with TRBD2. This CDR3 is 15 amino acids long. Germline V gene sequence: CDR1 MNHEY, CDR2 SMNVEV (reference sequence). J was trimmed by 0 bases and V by 4 bases; bases with no gene match: 3. The CDR3 reads CASSYASGSTDTQYF. The CDR3 DNA reads as TGTGCCAGCAGTTATGCTAGCGGGAGCACAGATACGCAGTATTTT.

As concerns this clonotype: A much larger clone lies one base from this, so it may be a read error. V and J are TRBV27 and TRBJ2-3, with TRBD1 matching 11 bases. This CDR3 has 15 amino acids. Germline V gene sequence: CDR1 MNHEY, CDR2 SMNVEV (reference sequence). CDR3 amino acids: CARSPGTGGLDTQYF. The DNA for the CDR3 is TGTGCCCGCAGCCCCGGGACAGGGGGTTTAGATACGCAGTATTTT.

This clonotype occurred a few times. The chain links TRBV20-1 to TRBJ2-2; TRBD2 is a possible D gene (6 bases). There are 15 residues in the CDR3. The V and J ends lost 0 bases and 1 base respectively, with 9 bases between them. The germline V gene has CDR1 DFQATT and CDR2 SNEGSKA (reference sequence). Here the CDR3 reads CSARDRELNTGELFF. CDR3 bases: TGCAGTGCTAGAGATCGGGAGTTGAACACCGGGGAGCTGTTTTTT.

The chain employs TRBV7-2 and TRBJ2-7, with D perhaps matching TRBD1 (5 bases). This CDR3 contains 13 residues. CDR1 SGHTA and CDR2 FQGNSA come from the germline V gene. V was trimmed by 1 base and J by 3 bases, leaving 7 bases between them. CDR3 in DNA: TGTGCCAGCAGCTTAGACAGGTACTACGAGCAGTACTTC. Amino acids: CASSLDRYYEQYF.

The chain has TRBV6-1 and TRBJ2-7; 7 positions match TRBD1. Judging by the DNA end, TRBJ2-5 fits better; the J call may be wrong. Germline values: CDR1 MNHNS, CDR2 SASEGT. The CDR3 extends over 13 amino acids. The DNA of the CDR3 is TGTGCCAGCTCCCCGACAGGGTCGGCGACCCAGTACTTC. Translated: CASSPTGSATQYF.

In nucleotides, the CDR3 is TGTGCCATCAGTGGGACTAGCGTCGAGACCCAGTACTTC. Encoded protein: CAISGTSVETQYF. The chain employs TRBV10-3 and TRBJ2-5, with 9 bases identical to TRBD2. V gave up 4 bases and J gave up 5 bases; unmatched junction bases: 2. Germline V lookup: CDR1 ENHRY, CDR2 SYGVKD. The CDR3 length is 13 residues.

This clonotype appeared once. A much larger clone differs by one base, so this may be a read error. The rearrangement joins TRBV7-2 to TRBJ2-7, with a weak D call TRBD1 (7 bases). In germline, CDR1 is SGHTA, CDR2 FQGNSA. V shed 1 base and J shed 7 bases, with 17 bases lying between them. The CDR3 sequence is 15 residues long. The CDR3, as DNA: TGTGCCAGCAGCTTAGGGGGGGACAGAAGGAATGAGCAGTACTTC. This codes for CASSLGGDRRNEQYF.

V usage is TRBV2 and J usage is TRBJ2-7; tentatively, D is TRBD2 (6 bases). The germline V and J ends were trimmed by 8 bases and 1 base, with 9 bases remaining between them. The CDR3 has 12 residues. In germline, CDR1 is SNHLY, CDR2 FYNNEI. CDR3 in amino acids: CASGGMSYEQYF. Written as DNA, the CDR3 is TGTGCCAGCGGGGGGATGTCCTACGAGCAGTACTTC.

This clonotype was recorded many times. The chain employs TRBV29-1 and TRBJ2-7; D call uncertain. The germline CDR1 and CDR2 sequences are SQVTM and ANQGSEA. The CDR3 contains 14 residues. Trimming stripped 4 bases from V and 3 bases from J, with 16 bases between. The DNA of the CDR3 is TGCAGCGTTGGCGCCAGCGAGACATTCTACGAGCAGTACTTC. It is translated as CSVGASETFYEQYF.

The chain joins TRBV7-2 to TRBJ2-3; TRBD2 aligns across 13 bases. The CDR3 has 16 amino acids. The ends lost 6 bases at V and 6 bases at J; junction bases unmatched: 9. Germline-derived CDR1 and CDR2 are SGHTA and FQGNSA. CDR3 sequence: CASREGLAGVGDTQYF. The DNA of the CDR3 is TGTGCCAGCAGAGAAGGACTAGCGGGAGTCGGGGATACGCAGTATTTT.

This clonotype was counted between two and nine times. J is TRBJ1-6 and V is TRBV6-5; the D gene is possibly TRBD1 (6 bases). V gave up 4 bases and J gave up 4 bases, with 17 bases separating them. The CDR3 spans 17 residues. Germline-derived CDR1 and CDR2 are MNHEY and SVGAGI. The CDR3 protein is CASSFRGGRGYNSPLHF. As DNA, the CDR3 is TGTGCCAGCAGTTTTCGCGGGGGGCGAGGGTATAATTCACCCCTCCACTTT.

This clonotype was recorded a few times. The chain combines TRBV18 with TRBJ2-5; D might be TRBD1 (5 bases). Trimming removed 1 base from V and 2 bases from J, with 11 bases in between. The CDR3 has 15 amino acids. Germline V gives CDR1 KGHSH, CDR2 LQKENI. CDR3 bases: TGTGCCAGCTCACCACGACAGAAGATGCAAGAGACCCAGTACTTC. It codes for CASSPRQKMQETQYF. Full variable domain (rest looked up from reference TRBV18 and TRBJ2-5): NAGVMQNPRHLVRRRGQEARLRCSPMKGHSHVYWYRQLPEEGLKFMVYLQKENIIDESGMPKERFSAEFPKEGPSILRIQQVVRGDSAAYFCASSPRQKMQETQYFGPGTRLLVL.

The chain has TRBV7-2 and TRBJ2-4, with TRBD2 as a possible D gene (6 bases). The CDR3 runs 15 residues. The germline gives CDR1 SGHTA, CDR2 FQGNSA. The V gene lost 5 bases and the J gene lost 13 bases, with 24 bases spanning the gap. For the CDR3, the DNA is TGTGCCAGCAGCCAAGTTAGCGGTCCGGTTGGTGAGCAGTACTTC. Translated, it gives CASSQVSGPVGEQYF.

The V and J genes are TRBV29-1 and TRBJ1-4; D gene uncertain. V was trimmed by 4 bases and J by 2 bases, leaving 17 bases between them. The CDR3 is 16 residues long. Germline CDR1 is SQVTM and CDR2 is ANQGSEA. This chain's CDR3 is CSVATPDRATNEKLFF. The CDR3 region has the DNA TGCAGCGTTGCAACCCCCGATAGAGCGACTAATGAAAAACTGTTTTTT.

V and J are TRBV2 and TRBJ2-3, with TRBD2 identical over 9 bases. The V gene end was trimmed by 6 bases and the J gene end by 0 bases; junction bases not matched to a gene: 7. Germline values: CDR1 SNHLY, CDR2 FYNNEI. This CDR3 is built from 16 residues. CDR3 sequence reads: CASRGKGLASTDTQYF. The CDR3 DNA reads as TGTGCCAGCAGGGGAAAGGGACTAGCAAGCACAGATACGCAGTATTTT.

J is TRBJ2-3 and V is TRBV28, with D tentatively TRBD2 (6 bases). This CDR3 is 15 amino acids long. The germline CDR1 and CDR2 sequences are MDHEN and SYDVKM. The V end lost 5 bases, the J end lost 5 bases, and 17 bases lay between the germline ends. The CDR3 here is CASSLERVEIDTQYF. CDR3 coding DNA: TGTGCCAGCAGTCTCGAGCGGGTAGAAATAGATACGCAGTATTTT. Variable domain in full (rest from reference TRBV28 and TRBJ2-3): DVKVTQSSRYLVKRTGEKVFLECVQDMDHENMFWYRQDPGLGLRLIYFSYDVKMKEKGDIPEGYSVSREKKERFSLILESASTNQTSMYLCASSLERVEIDTQYFGPGTRLTVL.

This chain connects TRBV27 to TRBJ1-2, with D unresolved. Looked up from germline, CDR1 is MNHEY and CDR2 is SMNVEV (reference sequence). The V and J ends lost 6 bases and 3 bases respectively, with 11 bases between them. The CDR3 sequence is 13 residues long. The CDR3 loop is CASRMTGYYGYTF. The CDR3, as DNA: TGTGCCAGCAGAATGACGGGGTACTATGGCTACACCTTC.

V usage is TRBV12-3 or TRBV12-4 and J usage is TRBJ2-1, with D maybe TRBD2 (6 bases). V was trimmed by 7 bases and J by 7 bases, leaving 14 bases between them. The CDR3 consists of 13 residues. The CDR3, as DNA: TGTGCCAGCAATGCAATACTAGCAAATGAGCAGTTCTTC. Residues: CASNAILANEQFF.

The chain employs TRBV5-1 and TRBJ2-3, with a weak D call TRBD2 (5 bases). Trimming pared 0 bases from V and 5 bases from J, leaving 19 bases between. The CDR3 runs 17 residues. The germline gives CDR1 SGHRS, CDR2 YFSETQ. The chain's CDR3 is CASSLVSADLWGDTQYF. In nucleotides, the CDR3 is TGCGCCAGCAGCTTGGTCTCAGCGGATCTATGGGGAGATACGCAGTATTTT.

The genes are TRBV4-3 and TRBJ2-7, with D possibly TRBD1 on 5 matching bases. V was clipped by 0 bases and J by 2 bases, with 17 bases between them. The CDR3 sequence is 17 residues long. Looked up from germline, CDR1 is LGHNA and CDR2 is YSLEER. In DNA, the CDR3 is TGCGCCAGCAGCCAAGATATTGAGCAGGGCTCAGCCTACGAGCAGTACTTC. It yields the protein CASSQDIEQGSAYEQYF.

This chain joins TRBV7-3 and TRBJ2-5; D is unclear. The CDR3 has 11 residues. Between the trimmed V and J ends, which lost 5 bases and 11 bases, there was a span of 12 bases. The germline V gene has CDR1 SGHTA and CDR2 FQGTGA. The CDR3 region has the DNA TGTGCCAGCAGCCCCTCTGAGGAGCAGTACTTC. This codes for CASSPSEEQYF.

The V call is TRBV18, the J call TRBJ2-1; D is undetermined. Germline values: CDR1 KGHSH, CDR2 LQKENI. Trimming stripped 0 bases from V and 10 bases from J, with 19 bases between. This CDR3 is built from 16 residues. This chain's CDR3 is CASSPPSQGQLGEQFF. DNA of the CDR3: TGTGCCAGCTCACCACCCTCCCAAGGCCAGCTTGGGGAGCAGTTCTTC.